The present TCR beta chain was sequenced within a study of T cell repertoires in cytomegalovirus infection. Overall study context: Signatures in public TCR beta sequences pointed to both CMV infection and matching HLA type. Study-level findings and limits: CMV-specific TCR beta clonotypes restricted by HLA-C dominated the ex vivo response. Totalled public TCR beta family frequency picked out people who carried CMV plus the relevant HLA.

Comment on this clonotype: Its matching antigen is unknown.

TCRdb itself ran the reads through MiXCR, one entry per CDR3 protein. Among 500,000 or so distinct CDR3 sequences listed, 16% were seen once. The TCR sequence derives from a human donor in good health (CMV status not recorded). Some clones in this sample may be carry-over from other donors' samples. Source material: CD8+ T cells from PBMCs.

The CDR3 reads CASTDYRGINEKLFF. Written as DNA, the CDR3 is TGTGCCAGCACCGATTACAGGGGGATTAATGAAAAACTGTTTTTT. The chain employs TRBV3-1 and TRBJ1-4; TRBD1 agrees at 8 bases. Losses at the gene ends were 7 bases for V and 4 bases for J; bases not matched to a gene: 8. This CDR3 is 15 amino acids long. Germline CDR1 reads LGHDT; CDR2 reads YNNKEL (reference sequence).